This section outlines one T cell receptor (beta chain) sequence together with its context. No antigen is known for it. These data come from a study of monozygotic twins with inflammatory bowel disease. The study's findings and limits: It was in IBD patients that TCRbeta diversity (inverse Simpson) was lower than in healthy co-twins.

cDNA for each sample came from eight separate reactions. UMIs incorporating a 6-nucleotide sample barcode were appended by means of template switching. TCRdb re-called the 5' RACE reads and catalogs CDR3 proteins one per entry, DNA excluded. Here the sample table reports around 450,000 distinct CDR3 sequences. Per the germline V gene, CDR1 is MNHEY and CDR2 is SVGEGT. The CDR3 sequence is 16 residues long. The receptor's source is a human donor with ulcerative colitis or Crohn's disease, or a healthy co-twin of an affected twin (not recorded which). The chain carries TRBV6-2 or TRBV6-3 and TRBJ1-2; TCRdb's D call of TRBD1 is untestable without DNA. Sequencing was performed on blood. CDR3 in amino acids: CASSQNTRRGGYGYTF.